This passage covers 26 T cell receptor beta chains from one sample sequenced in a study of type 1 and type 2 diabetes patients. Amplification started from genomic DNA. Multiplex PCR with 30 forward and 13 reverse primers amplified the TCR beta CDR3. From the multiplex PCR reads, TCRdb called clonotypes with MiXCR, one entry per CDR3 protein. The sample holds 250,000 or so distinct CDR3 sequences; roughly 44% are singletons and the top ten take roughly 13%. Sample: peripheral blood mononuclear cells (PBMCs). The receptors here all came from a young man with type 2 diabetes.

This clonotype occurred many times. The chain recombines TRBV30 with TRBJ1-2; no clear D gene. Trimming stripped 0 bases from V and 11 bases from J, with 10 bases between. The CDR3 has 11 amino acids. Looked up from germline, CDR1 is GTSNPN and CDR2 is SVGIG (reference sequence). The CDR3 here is CAWSVAQVYTF. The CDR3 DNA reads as TGTGCCTGGAGTGTAGCCCAGGTGTACACCTTC.

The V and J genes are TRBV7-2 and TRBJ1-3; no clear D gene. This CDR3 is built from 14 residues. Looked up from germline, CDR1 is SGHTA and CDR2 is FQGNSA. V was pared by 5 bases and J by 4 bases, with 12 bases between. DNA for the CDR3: TGTGCCAGCAGCCCCGTCGTCATGGGAAACACCATATATTTT. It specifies CASSPVVMGNTIYF. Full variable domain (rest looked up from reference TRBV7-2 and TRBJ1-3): GAGVSQSPSNKVTEKGKDVELRCDPISGHTALYWYRQSLGQGLEFLIYFQGNSAPDKSGLPSDRFSAERTGGSVSTLTIQRTQQEDSAVYLCASSPVVMGNTIYFGEGSWLTVV.

CDR3 sequence reads: CASSLVSGRGETQYF. For the CDR3, the DNA is TGTGCCAGCAGTTTAGTAAGCGGGAGGGGGGAGACCCAGTACTTC. The chain links TRBV27 to TRBJ2-5; TRBD2 aligns across 10 bases. With 2 bases clipped from V and 5 bases from J, the junction kept 5 bases outside the gene matches. CDR3 length: 15 amino acids. Germline V gene sequence: CDR1 MNHEY, CDR2 SMNVEV (reference sequence).

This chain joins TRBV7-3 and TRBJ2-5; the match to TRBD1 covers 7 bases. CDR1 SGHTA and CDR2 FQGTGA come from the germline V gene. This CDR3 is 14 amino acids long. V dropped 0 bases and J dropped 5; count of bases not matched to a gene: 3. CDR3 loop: CASSLTGGRETQYF. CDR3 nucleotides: TGTGCCAGCAGCTTAACAGGGGGCAGGGAGACCCAGTACTTC.

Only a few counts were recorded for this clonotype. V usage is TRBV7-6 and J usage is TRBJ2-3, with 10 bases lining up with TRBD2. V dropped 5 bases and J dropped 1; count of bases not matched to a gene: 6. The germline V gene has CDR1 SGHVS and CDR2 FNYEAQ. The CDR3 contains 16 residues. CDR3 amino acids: CASSPTSGTRTDTQYF. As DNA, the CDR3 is TGTGCCAGCAGCCCAACTAGCGGGACTCGCACAGATACGCAGTATTTT.

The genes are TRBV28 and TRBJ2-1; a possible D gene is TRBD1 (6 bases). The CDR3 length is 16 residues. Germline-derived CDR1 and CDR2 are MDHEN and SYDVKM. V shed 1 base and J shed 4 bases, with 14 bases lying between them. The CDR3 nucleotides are TGTGCCAGCAGTTTATTCAGGGGCGTCATGTACAATGAGCAGTTCTTC. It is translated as CASSLFRGVMYNEQFF.

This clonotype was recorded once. CDR3 amino acids: CAGSSILGGTEAFF. CDR3 bases: TGTGCCGGCTCATCCATTCTAGGAGGGACTGAAGCTTTCTTT. The chain couples TRBV27 to TRBJ1-1; D uncertain. The germline CDR1 and CDR2 sequences are MNHEY and SMNVEV (reference sequence). Trimming stripped 11 bases from V and 5 bases from J, with 21 bases between. This CDR3 spans 14 amino acids.

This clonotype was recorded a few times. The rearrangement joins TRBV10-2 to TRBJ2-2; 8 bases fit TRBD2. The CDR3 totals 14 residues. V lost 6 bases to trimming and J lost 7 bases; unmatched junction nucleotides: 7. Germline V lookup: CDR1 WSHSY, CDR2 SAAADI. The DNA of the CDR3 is TGCGCCAGCAGAGTAGCGGGAAGGCACGGGGAGCTGTTTTTT. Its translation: CASRVAGRHGELFF.

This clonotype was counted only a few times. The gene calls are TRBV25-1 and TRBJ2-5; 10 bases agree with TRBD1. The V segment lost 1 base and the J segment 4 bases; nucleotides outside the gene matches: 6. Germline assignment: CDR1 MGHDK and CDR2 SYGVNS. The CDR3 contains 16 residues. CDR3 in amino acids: CASSESRDRGGETQYF. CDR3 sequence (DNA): TGTGCCAGCAGTGAATCCCGGGACAGGGGTGGAGAGACCCAGTACTTC.

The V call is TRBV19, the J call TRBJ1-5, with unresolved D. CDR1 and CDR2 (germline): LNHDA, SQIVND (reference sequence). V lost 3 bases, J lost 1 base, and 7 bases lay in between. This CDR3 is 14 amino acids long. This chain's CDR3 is CASSIWQSNQPQHF. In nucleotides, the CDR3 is TGTGCCAGTAGTATTTGGCAGAGCAATCAGCCCCAGCATTTT. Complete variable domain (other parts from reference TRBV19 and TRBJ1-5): DGGITQSPKYLFRKEGQNVTLSCEQNLNHDAMYWYRQDPGQGLRLIYYSQIVNDFQKGDIAEGYSVSREKKESFPLTVTSAQKNPTAFYLCASSIWQSNQPQHFGDGTRLSIL.

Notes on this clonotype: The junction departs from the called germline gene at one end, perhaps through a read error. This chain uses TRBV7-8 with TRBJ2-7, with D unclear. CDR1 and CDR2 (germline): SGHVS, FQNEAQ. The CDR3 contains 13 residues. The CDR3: CASSSPKHSERYF. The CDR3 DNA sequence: TGTGCCAGCAGCTCCCCGAAGCACTCCGAGCGGTACTTC.

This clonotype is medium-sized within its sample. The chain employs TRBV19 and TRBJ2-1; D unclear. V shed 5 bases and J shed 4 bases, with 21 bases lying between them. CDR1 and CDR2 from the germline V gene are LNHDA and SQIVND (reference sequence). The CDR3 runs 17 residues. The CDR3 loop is CASSPQPSGALYNEQFF. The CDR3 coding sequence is TGTGCCAGTAGTCCACAACCCTCAGGAGCCCTTTACAATGAGCAGTTCTTC.

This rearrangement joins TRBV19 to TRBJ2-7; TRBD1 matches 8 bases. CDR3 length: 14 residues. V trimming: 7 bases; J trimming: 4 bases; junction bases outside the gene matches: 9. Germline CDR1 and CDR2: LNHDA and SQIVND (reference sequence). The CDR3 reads CASTHGQGTYEQYF. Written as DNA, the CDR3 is TGTGCCAGTACCCACGGACAGGGTACGTACGAGCAGTACTTC. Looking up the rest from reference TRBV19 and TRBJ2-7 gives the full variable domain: DGGITQSPKYLFRKEGQNVTLSCEQNLNHDAMYWYRQDPGQGLRLIYYSQIVNDFQKGDIAEGYSVSREKKESFPLTVTSAQKNPTAFYLCASTHGQGTYEQYFGPGTRLTVT.

CDR3 coding DNA: TGTGCCAGCAGAACAGATATAGATTCACCCCTCCACTTT. Its translation: CASRTDIDSPLHF. This chain connects TRBV6-5 to TRBJ1-6, with unresolved D. This CDR3 contains 13 residues. Germline-derived CDR1 and CDR2 are MNHEY and SVGAGI. V was pared by 6 bases and J by 8 bases, with 11 bases between.

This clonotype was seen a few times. CDR3: CASSSLRTEAFF. The CDR3 DNA follows: TGTGCCAGCAGCTCCCTCCGGACCGAAGCTTTCTTT. This chain uses TRBV11-2 with TRBJ1-1; D unresolved. Germline V gene lookup returns CDR1 SGHAT and CDR2 FQNNGV. The V gene lost 4 bases and the J gene lost 8 bases, with 11 bases spanning the gap. This CDR3 is 12 amino acids long.

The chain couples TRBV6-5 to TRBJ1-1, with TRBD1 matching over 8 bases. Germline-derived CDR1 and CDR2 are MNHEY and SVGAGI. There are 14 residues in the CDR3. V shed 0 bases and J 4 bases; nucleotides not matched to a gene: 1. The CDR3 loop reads CASSYSGQGTEAFF. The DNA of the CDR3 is TGTGCCAGCAGTTACTCAGGACAGGGCACTGAAGCTTTCTTT.

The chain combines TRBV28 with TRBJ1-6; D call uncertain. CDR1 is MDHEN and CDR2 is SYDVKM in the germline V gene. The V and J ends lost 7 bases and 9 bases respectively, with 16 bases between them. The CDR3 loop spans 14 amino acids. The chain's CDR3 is CASIYDSGGSPLHF. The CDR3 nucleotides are TGTGCCAGCATTTATGACTCGGGAGGTTCACCCCTCCACTTT.

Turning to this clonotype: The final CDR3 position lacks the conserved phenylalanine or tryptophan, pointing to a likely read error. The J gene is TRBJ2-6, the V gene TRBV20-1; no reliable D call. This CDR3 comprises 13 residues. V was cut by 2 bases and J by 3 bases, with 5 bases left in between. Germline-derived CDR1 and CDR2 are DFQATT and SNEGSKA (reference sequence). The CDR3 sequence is CSARRDGANVLTS. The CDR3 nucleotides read TGCAGTGCTAGACGCGATGGGGCCAACGTCCTGACTTCC.

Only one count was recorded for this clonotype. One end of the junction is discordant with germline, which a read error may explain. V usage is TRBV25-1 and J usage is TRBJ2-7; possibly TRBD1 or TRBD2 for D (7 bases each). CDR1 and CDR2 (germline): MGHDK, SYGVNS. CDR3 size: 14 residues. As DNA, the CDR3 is TGTGCCAGCGGGGGGGGGACAGAGCCTTACGAGAAGTACTTC. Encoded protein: CASGGGTEPYEKYF.

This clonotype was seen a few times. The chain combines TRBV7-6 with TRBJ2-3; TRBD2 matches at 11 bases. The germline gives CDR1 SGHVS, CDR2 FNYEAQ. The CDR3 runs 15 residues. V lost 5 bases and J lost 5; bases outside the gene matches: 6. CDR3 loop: CASSPLAGGVDTQYF. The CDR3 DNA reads TGTGCCAGCAGCCCGTTAGCGGGAGGGGTAGATACGCAGTATTTT.

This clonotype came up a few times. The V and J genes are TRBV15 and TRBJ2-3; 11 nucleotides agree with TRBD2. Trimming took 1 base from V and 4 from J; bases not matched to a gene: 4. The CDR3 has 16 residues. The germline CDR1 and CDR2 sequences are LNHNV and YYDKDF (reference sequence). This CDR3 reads CATSRGVLAGADTQYF. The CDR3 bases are TGTGCCACCAGCAGAGGCGTACTAGCGGGAGCAGATACGCAGTATTTT.

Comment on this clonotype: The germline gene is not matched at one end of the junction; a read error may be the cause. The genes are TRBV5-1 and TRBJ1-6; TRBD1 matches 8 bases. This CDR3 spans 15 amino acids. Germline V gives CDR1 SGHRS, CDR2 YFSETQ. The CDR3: CASSLSGGGNSPLHF. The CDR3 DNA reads TGTGCCAGCAGCCTATCAGGGGGCGGGAATTCACCCCTCCACTTT.

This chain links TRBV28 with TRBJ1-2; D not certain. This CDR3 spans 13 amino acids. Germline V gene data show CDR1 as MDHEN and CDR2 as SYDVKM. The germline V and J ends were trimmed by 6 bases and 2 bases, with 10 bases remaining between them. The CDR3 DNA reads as TGTGCCAGCAGCTCCGCCCCGAACTATGGCTACACCTTC. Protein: CASSSAPNYGYTF.

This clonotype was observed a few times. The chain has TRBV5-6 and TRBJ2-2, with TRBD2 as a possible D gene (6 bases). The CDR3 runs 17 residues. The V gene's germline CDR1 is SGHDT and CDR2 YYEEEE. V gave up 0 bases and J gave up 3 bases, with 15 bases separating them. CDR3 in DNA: TGTGCCAGCAGCTTGGTCGTAGGAGGGAAGGACACCGGGGAGCTGTTTTTT. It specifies CASSLVVGGKDTGELFF. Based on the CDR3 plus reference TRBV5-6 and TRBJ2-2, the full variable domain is DAGVTQSPTHLIKTRGQQVTLRCSPKSGHDTVSWYQQALGQGPQFIFQYYEEEERQRGNFPDRFSGHQFPNYSSELNVNALLLGDSALYLCASSLVVGGKDTGELFFGEGSRLTVL.

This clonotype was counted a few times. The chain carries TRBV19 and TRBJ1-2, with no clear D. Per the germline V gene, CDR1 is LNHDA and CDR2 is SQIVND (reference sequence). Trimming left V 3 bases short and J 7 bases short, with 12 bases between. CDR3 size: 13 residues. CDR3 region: CASSIGNSLGYTF. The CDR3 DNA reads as TGTGCCAGTAGTATTGGTAACAGTCTTGGCTACACCTTC.

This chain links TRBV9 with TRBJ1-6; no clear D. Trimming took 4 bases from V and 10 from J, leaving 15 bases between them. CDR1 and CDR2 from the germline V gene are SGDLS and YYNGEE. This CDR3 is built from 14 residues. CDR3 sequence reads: CASSPFLGVSPLHF. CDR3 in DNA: TGTGCCAGCAGCCCCTTCTTAGGTGTCTCACCCCTCCACTTT.